Below, 13 T cell receptor beta chains from the same sample are listed, as sequenced in a study of T cell repertoires in aging, cancer and after chemotherapy. Amplification of TCR beta used genomic DNA extracted from peripheral blood. TRB rearrangements spanning V, D and J were amplified using mixed TRB-A/B primers. A single record per CDR3 protein comes from TCRdb applying MiXCR to the multiplex PCR reads. Among more than 4,000 distinct CDR3 sequences, more than 35% were seen once, and the ten largest hold 28%. Sequencing was performed on blood. All receptors come from a human donor in good health.

The chain uses TRBV13 and TRBJ2-3; TRBD2 aligns across 12 bases. Trimming at V came to 3 bases and at J to 0 bases, leaving 4 bases not matched to a gene. This CDR3 is built from 17 residues. CDR1 and CDR2 (germline): PRHDT, FYEKMQ (reference sequence). This CDR3 is CASSLRLAGASTDTQYF. The CDR3 DNA is TGTGCCAGCAGCTTGAGACTAGCGGGGGCCAGCACAGATACGCAGTATTTT.

The sample holds one count of this clonotype. This chain connects TRBV13 to TRBJ1-4; possible D gene TRBD1, 6 bases. CDR3 size: 12 residues. Germline-derived CDR1 and CDR2 are PRHDT and FYEKMQ (reference sequence). V was trimmed by 5 bases and J by 8 bases, leaving 9 bases between them. CDR3 sequence (DNA): TGTGCCAGCAGCCGCACAGGGGAAAAACTGTTTTTT. Amino acids: CASSRTGEKLFF.

The chain combines TRBV20-1 with TRBJ2-2; the D gene is possibly TRBD2 (6 bases). The CDR3 has 15 amino acids. V was shortened by 3 bases and J by 1 base, with 12 bases between the two germline ends. Germline CDR1 DFQATT, CDR2 SNEGSKA (reference sequence). The CDR3 region is CSASGRLGNTGELFF. The CDR3 DNA sequence: TGCAGTGCTAGCGGGAGACTAGGGAACACCGGGGAGCTGTTTTTT.

This clonotype has more than one count but fewer than ten. J is TRBJ2-7 and V is TRBV6-5; weak D call: TRBD2 (6 bases). CDR1 is MNHEY and CDR2 is SVGAGI in the germline V gene. Trimming removed 6 bases from V and 7 bases from J, with 22 bases in between. The CDR3 covers 15 residues. In DNA form, the CDR3 reads TGTGCCAGCAGGTTAGGCGGAGGGCAGGGAAGAGAGCAGTACTTC. Translated, it gives CASRLGGGQGREQYF.

The chain couples TRBV29-1 to TRBJ2-3; D not resolved. This CDR3 region has 16 residues. The germline gives CDR1 SQVTM, CDR2 ANQGSEA. V lost 2 bases to trimming and J lost 2 bases, with 17 bases between them. The CDR3 here is CSVESGLKGYTDTQYF. DNA for the CDR3: TGCAGCGTTGAATCCGGCTTGAAAGGGTACACAGATACGCAGTATTTT.

The rearrangement joins TRBV30 to TRBJ2-2; TRBD1 agrees at 7 bases. Unmatched junction bases numbered 7, after V lost 0 bases and J lost 6 bases. This CDR3 is built from 15 residues. Germline CDR1 GTSNPN, CDR2 SVGIG (reference sequence). As DNA, the CDR3 is TGTGCCTGGAGTGTACCCGACAGGGTCGCCGGGGAGCTGTTTTTT. Translating gives CAWSVPDRVAGELFF.

V gene TRBV6-5 combines with J gene TRBJ1-1, with 7 bases lining up with TRBD1. This CDR3 has 12 residues. Germline V gives CDR1 MNHEY, CDR2 SVGAGI. The ends lost 0 bases at V and 8 bases at J; junction bases unmatched: 0. The DNA of the CDR3 is TGTGCCAGCAGTTACTCGACAGGGGAAGCTTTCTTT. Protein product: CASSYSTGEAFF.

This rearrangement joins TRBV20-1 to TRBJ1-2; 8 bases are shared with TRBD1. Per the germline V gene, CDR1 is DFQATT and CDR2 is SNEGSKA (reference sequence). The CDR3 runs 17 residues. J gave up 0 bases and V 5 bases, and 14 bases lay outside the gene matches. The CDR3 DNA follows: TGCAGTGCTGCACCGACAGGGGACCATTTTACTAACTATGGCTACACCTTC. It is translated as CSAAPTGDHFTNYGYTF.

This clonotype was detected a few times. The chain joins TRBV19 to TRBJ1-2; tentative D call: TRBD1 (6 bases). Looked up from germline, CDR1 is LNHDA and CDR2 is SQIVND (reference sequence). The V end lost 3 bases, the J end lost 4 bases, and 18 bases lay between the germline ends. This CDR3 has 16 amino acids. The CDR3 DNA reads as TGTGCCAGTAGTATGGCCGACAGGACGCGGCTCTATGGCTACACCTTC. Protein: CASSMADRTRLYGYTF. The entire variable domain, with the rest obtained from reference TRBV19 and TRBJ1-2, is as follows: DGGITQSPKYLFRKEGQNVTLSCEQNLNHDAMYWYRQDPGQGLRLIYYSQIVNDFQKGDIAEGYSVSREKKESFPLTVTSAQKNPTAFYLCASSMADRTRLYGYTFGSGTRLTVV.

This clonotype was seen a handful of times. V is TRBV6-5 and J is TRBJ2-6; D not certain. CDR1 is MNHEY and CDR2 is SVGAGI in the germline V gene. The V gene lost 2 bases and the J gene lost 0 bases, with 17 bases spanning the gap. The CDR3 consists of 19 residues. CDR3 coding DNA: TGTGCCAGCAGTTACACACTTCTTAACTACAACTCTGGGGCCAACGTCCTGACTTTC. Translated: CASSYTLLNYNSGANVLTF.

The chain is built from TRBV6-4 and TRBJ1-2; D possibly corresponds to TRBD1 (5 bases). The CDR3 is made up of 14 amino acids. The V and J ends lost 5 bases and 8 bases respectively, with 18 bases between them. Germline loops: CDR1 MRHNA, CDR2 SNTAGT. Here the CDR3 DNA reads TGTGCCAGCAGTCCCCTAGAAGGGGAAGGAGGCTACACCTTC. Translating it yields CASSPLEGEGGYTF.

The chain uses TRBV20-1 and TRBJ1-5, with D possibly matching TRBD1 (5 bases). The CDR3 has 12 residues. CDR1 is DFQATT, CDR2 SNEGSKA, per germline (reference sequence). Trimming removed 3 bases from V and 7 bases from J, with 10 bases in between. CDR3 in DNA: TGCAGTGCTAGCGGAGGGGCCCAGCCCCAGCATTTT. Amino acids: CSASGGAQPQHF.

The genes are TRBV29-1 and TRBJ2-4; D is possibly TRBD1 (5 bases). The CDR3 consists of 12 residues. V was cut by 5 bases and J by 5 bases, with 10 bases left in between. From germline, CDR1 is SQVTM and CDR2 ANQGSEA. CDR3 sequence: CSVQGGENIQYF. CDR3 nucleotides: TGCAGCGTTCAGGGTGGAGAAAACATTCAGTACTTC.